These 24 T cell receptor beta chains were all obtained from the same sample, sequenced in a study of blood T cell repertoires in COVID-19. Generated by immunoSEQ multiplex PCR, the TCRdb table keeps only in-frame clones and is missing some. Of approximately 140,000 clones in the sample, 70% to 90% were seen once. The source material was peripheral blood. These TCRs come from an older man with acute or convalescent COVID-19.

This chain joins TRBV6-5 and TRBJ2-1; 9 nucleotides match TRBD2. Trimming took 7 bases from V and 7 from J; bases not matched to a gene: 11. CDR3 size: 15 residues. Germline CDR1 and CDR2: MNHEY and SVGAGI. This chain's CDR3 is CASIGPAGGGNEQFF. The CDR3 bases are TGTGCCAGCATAGGTCCAGCGGGAGGAGGGAATGAGCAGTTCTTC.

The chain has TRBV3-1 (or the pseudogene TRBV3-2) and TRBJ1-5, with 7 bases that match TRBD1. V lost 2 bases, J lost 5 bases, and 3 bases stayed unmatched. The CDR3 contains 14 residues. Germline loops: CDR1 LGHDT, CDR2 YNNKEL (reference sequence). CDR3 sequence: CASSQQGGYQPQHF. As DNA, the CDR3 is TGTGCCAGCAGCCAACAGGGGGGTTATCAGCCCCAGCATTTT.

V usage is TRBV19 and J usage is TRBJ2-1; 9 nucleotides agree with TRBD1. Germline V CDR1 and CDR2: LNHDA, SQIVND (reference sequence). The CDR3 is 14 residues long. Germline trimming cut 10 bases from V and 4 bases from J; bases unmatched to any gene: 8. This CDR3 reads CATTDRGVYNEQFF. The DNA for the CDR3 is TGTGCCACCACCGACAGGGGGGTTTACAATGAGCAGTTCTTC. Combining the CDR3 with reference TRBV19 and TRBJ2-1 gives the whole variable domain DGGITQSPKYLFRKEGQNVTLSCEQNLNHDAMYWYRQDPGQGLRLIYYSQIVNDFQKGDIAEGYSVSREKKESFPLTVTSAQKNPTAFYLCATTDRGVYNEQFFGPGTRLTVL.

The V gene is TRBV27, the J gene TRBJ2-2; 7 positions agree with TRBD2. The J segment lost 6 bases and the V segment lost 2 bases, leaving 3 bases of the junction unmatched. The CDR3 has 14 residues. Germline CDR1 and CDR2: MNHEY and SMNVEV (reference sequence). The CDR3 DNA is TGTGCCAGCAGTTTAGCGGGAGTCGCCGGGGAGCTGTTTTTT. This sequence encodes CASSLAGVAGELFF.

V usage is TRBV11-3 and J usage is TRBJ1-2, with 10 bases matching TRBD1. CDR3 size: 14 residues. V was pared by 5 bases and J by 3 bases, with 3 bases of the junction left unmatched. The germline V gene has CDR1 SGHNT and CDR2 YENEEA. The CDR3 protein is CASSVGQGDYGYTF. The CDR3 DNA reads TGTGCCAGCAGCGTCGGACAGGGGGACTATGGCTACACCTTC.

The chain carries TRBV21-1 and TRBJ1-5; the table's D call, TRBD1, has no DNA check behind it. TRBV21-1 is a pseudogene locus. CDR3 length: 16 amino acids. CDR3 protein: CASSTRTGSGNQPQHF. DNA for the CDR3: TGTGCCAGCAGCACTCGGACAGGGAGCGGCAATCAGCCCCAGCATTTT.

The CDR3, as DNA: TGTGCCAGCAGCCACTCGGTCGGAGCCCCATCGGGGGCCAACGTCCTGACTTTC. Protein: CASSHSVGAPSGANVLTF. The chain carries TRBV6-2 or TRBV6-3 and TRBJ2-6; unclear D gene. Trimming pared 6 bases from V and 4 bases from J, leaving 22 bases between. The CDR3 consists of 18 residues. In germline, CDR1 is MNHEY, CDR2 SVGEGT.

This clone was seen only a few times. The chain links TRBV15 to TRBJ1-1; D is ambiguous. CDR3 length: 16 amino acids. Germline CDR1 and CDR2: LNHNV and YYDKDF (reference sequence). Trimming cost V 5 bases and J 1 base, with 17 bases left between them. The CDR3 region has the DNA TGTGCCACCAGCTCCCTCCCCCGAGCGGGGAACACTGAAGCTTTCTTT. Translating gives CATSSLPRAGNTEAFF.

The gene calls are TRBV5-6 and TRBJ1-5; D possibly corresponds to TRBD1 (5 bases). Trimming stripped 6 bases from V and 5 bases from J, with 21 bases between. Germline CDR1 SGHDT, CDR2 YYEEEE. This CDR3 has 16 residues. This CDR3 reads CASTNMGKGIDQPQHF. CDR3 coding DNA: TGTGCCAGCACCAACATGGGGAAGGGGATTGATCAGCCCCAGCATTTT.

The chain uses TRBV5-4 and TRBJ2-7, with 13 bases that match TRBD2. CDR1 and CDR2 from the germline V gene are SGHNT and YYREEE (reference sequence). V was clipped by 4 bases and J by 3 bases; unmatched bases: 4. The CDR3 is 15 amino acids. DNA for the CDR3: TGTGCCAGCAGCCGAGGGACTAGCGGGAACTACGAGCAGTACTTC. This translates into CASSRGTSGNYEQYF.

V usage is TRBV5-1 and J usage is TRBJ2-7, with D tentatively TRBD1 (6 bases). The germline V gene has CDR1 SGHRS and CDR2 YFSETQ. V was shortened by 2 bases and J by 4 bases, with 13 bases between the two germline ends. This CDR3 region has 14 residues. CDR3 DNA sequence: TGCGCCAGCAGCTTATCTGGACAGATTTACGAGCAGTACTTC. Protein sequence: CASSLSGQIYEQYF.

The chain links TRBV28 to TRBJ1-4; 8 positions agree with TRBD1. Trimming removed 5 bases from V and 4 bases from J; junction bases left unmatched: 3. This CDR3 is 14 amino acids long. The germline V gene has CDR1 MDHEN and CDR2 SYDVKM. The CDR3 sequence: CASSRQGFNEKLFF. The CDR3 DNA reads as TGTGCCAGCAGTAGACAGGGGTTTAATGAAAAACTGTTTTTT.

This clone was seen only a few times. The gene calls are TRBV7-8 and TRBJ1-5, with 8 positions matching TRBD1. Trimming at V came to 5 bases and at J to 0 bases, leaving 9 bases not matched to a gene. Germline V gene sequence: CDR1 SGHVS, CDR2 FQNEAQ. There are 17 residues in the CDR3. CDR3 loop: CASSPRQGLYSNQPQHF. The CDR3 DNA sequence: TGTGCCAGCAGCCCTCGACAGGGGCTATATAGCAATCAGCCCCAGCATTTT.

This chain uses TRBV5-4 with TRBJ2-5; 9 bases align to TRBD2. This CDR3 contains 15 residues. CDR1 is SGHNT and CDR2 is YYREEE in the germline V gene (reference sequence). J lost 4 bases, V lost 0 bases, and 4 bases had no gene match. CDR3 DNA sequence: TGTGCCAGCAGCTTGGTGGCGGGAGGGGCAGAGACCCAGTACTTC. Its translation: CASSLVAGGAETQYF.

The chain links TRBV6-2 or TRBV6-3 to TRBJ1-2; D not resolved. Germline CDR1 and CDR2: MNHEY and SVGEGT. V was trimmed by 6 bases and J by 5 bases, leaving 10 bases between them. The CDR3 runs to 12 residues. CDR3 residues: CASSNNGYGYTF. DNA for the CDR3: TGTGCCAGCAGCAATAACGGTTATGGCTACACCTTC.

This clone was counted only a few times. The chain uses TRBV6-5 and TRBJ2-3; TRBD2 matches 10 bases. CDR1 MNHEY and CDR2 SVGAGI come from the germline V gene. The CDR3 covers 14 residues. The ends lost 8 bases at V and 4 bases at J; junction bases unmatched: 6. Here the CDR3 reads CASASSGSSDTQYF. Here the CDR3 DNA reads TGTGCCAGCGCGTCTAGCGGGAGCTCAGATACGCAGTATTTT.

In nucleotides, the CDR3 is TGTGCCAGCAGCTCCCCTGGCGGGGTCCGAGTGGCTGGGGCCAACGTCCTGACTTTC. This gives the protein CASSSPGGVRVAGANVLTF. V and J are TRBV7-9 and TRBJ2-6, with D possibly matching TRBD2 (6 bases). Germline V gene lookup returns CDR1 SEHNR and CDR2 FQNEAQ (reference sequence). CDR3 length equals 19 residues. V dropped 4 bases and J dropped 2 bases, with 21 bases sitting between them.

The gene calls are TRBV28 and TRBJ1-5; D call uncertain. Germline V gene sequence: CDR1 MDHEN, CDR2 SYDVKM. Trimming removed 8 bases from V and 5 bases from J, with 13 bases in between. The CDR3 covers 13 residues. For the CDR3, the DNA is TGTGCCAGCCAAACCGACACTTATCAGCCCCAGCATTTT. As protein: CASQTDTYQPQHF.

This clone was seen just once. The chain employs TRBV19 and TRBJ2-7; 10 bases fit TRBD1. The trim removed 4 bases at V and 2 bases at J, leaving 8 bases unmatched. The CDR3 has 16 amino acids. From germline, CDR1 is LNHDA and CDR2 SQIVND (reference sequence). CDR3 protein: CASSTRDRGLPYEQYF. For the CDR3, the DNA is TGTGCCAGTAGTACCCGGGACAGGGGACTTCCCTACGAGCAGTACTTC. Drawing the rest from reference TRBV19 and TRBJ2-7, the complete variable domain is DGGITQSPKYLFRKEGQNVTLSCEQNLNHDAMYWYRQDPGQGLRLIYYSQIVNDFQKGDIAEGYSVSREKKESFPLTVTSAQKNPTAFYLCASSTRDRGLPYEQYFGPGTRLTVT.

The chain carries TRBV15 and TRBJ1-2, with TRBD1 matching over 12 bases. CDR3 length equals 17 residues. Germline assignment: CDR1 LNHNV and CDR2 YYDKDF (reference sequence). J gave up 7 bases and V 0 bases, and 9 bases lay outside the gene matches. This chain's CDR3 is CATSRDRWGQGASGYTF. The CDR3, as DNA: TGTGCCACCAGCAGAGATCGTTGGGGACAGGGGGCTTCTGGCTACACCTTC.

The rearrangement uses TRBV3-1 (or the pseudogene TRBV3-2) and TRBJ2-7, with TRBD1 as a possible D gene (5 bases). Germline CDR1 and CDR2: LGHDT and YNNKEL (reference sequence). This CDR3 is 14 amino acids long. Between the trimmed V and J ends, which lost 4 bases and 1 base, there was a span of 11 bases. The CDR3 reads CASSLRGTSYEQYF. The DNA of the CDR3 is TGTGCCAGCAGCCTTAGGGGCACATCCTACGAGCAGTACTTC.

As regards this clone: One end of the junction is discordant with germline, which a read error may explain. The rearrangement uses TRBV7-7 and TRBJ2-6; D could derive from TRBD1 or TRBD2 (6 bases each). The V gene's germline CDR1 is SSHAT and CDR2 FNYEAQ (reference sequence). The CDR3 sequence is 17 residues long. The CDR3 region is CASSLGGGSSGANVLTF. CDR3 DNA sequence: TGTGCTAGCAGCTTAGGAGGGGGAAGCTCTGGGGCCAACGTCCTGACTTTC.

The V and J genes are TRBV28 and TRBJ1-5; D unclear. The CDR3 has 12 residues. Per germline, CDR1 MDHEN and CDR2 SYDVKM. The V end lost 3 bases, the J end lost 7 bases, and 7 bases lay between the germline ends. Written as DNA, the CDR3 is TGTGCCAGCAGTTTCCTCAGACAGCCCCAGCATTTT. This sequence encodes CASSFLRQPQHF. The full variable domain, rest sourced from reference TRBV28 and TRBJ1-5, is DVKVTQSSRYLVKRTGEKVFLECVQDMDHENMFWYRQDPGLGLRLIYFSYDVKMKEKGDIPEGYSVSREKKERFSLILESASTNQTSMYLCASSFLRQPQHFGDGTRLSIL.

The V and J genes are TRBV29-1 and TRBJ2-7; 7 nucleotides match TRBD2. There are 12 residues in the CDR3. Germline V CDR1 and CDR2: SQVTM, ANQGSEA. V dropped 1 base and J dropped 5; count of bases not matched to a gene: 2. This CDR3 reads CSVEGGGDEQYF. The CDR3 DNA follows: TGCAGCGTTGAAGGGGGGGGTGACGAGCAGTACTTC.